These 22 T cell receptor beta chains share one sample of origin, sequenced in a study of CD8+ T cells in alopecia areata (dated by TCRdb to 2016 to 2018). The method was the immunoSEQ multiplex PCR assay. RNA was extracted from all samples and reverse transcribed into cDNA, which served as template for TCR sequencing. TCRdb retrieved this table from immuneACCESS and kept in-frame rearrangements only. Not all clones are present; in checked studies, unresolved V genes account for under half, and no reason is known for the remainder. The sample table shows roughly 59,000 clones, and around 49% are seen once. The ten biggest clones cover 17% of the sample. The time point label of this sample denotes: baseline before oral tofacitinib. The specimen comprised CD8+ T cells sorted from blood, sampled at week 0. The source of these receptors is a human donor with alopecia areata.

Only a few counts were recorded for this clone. CDR3 residues: CASSARGREETQYF. CDR3 DNA: TGTGCCAGCAGCGCCCGGGGACGTGAAGAGACCCAGTACTTC. V and J are TRBV11-3 and TRBJ2-5; D tentatively fits TRBD1 or TRBD2 (5 bases each). Germline V gene data show CDR1 as SGHNT and CDR2 as YENEEA. V lost 5 bases to trimming and J lost 3 bases, with 13 bases between them. The CDR3 has 14 amino acids.

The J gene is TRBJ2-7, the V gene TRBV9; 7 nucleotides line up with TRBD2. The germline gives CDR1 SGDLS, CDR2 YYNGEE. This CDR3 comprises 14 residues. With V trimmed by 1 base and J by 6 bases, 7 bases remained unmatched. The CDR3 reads CASSVQGLPGEQYF. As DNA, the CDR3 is TGTGCCAGCAGCGTACAGGGACTACCGGGCGAGCAGTACTTC.

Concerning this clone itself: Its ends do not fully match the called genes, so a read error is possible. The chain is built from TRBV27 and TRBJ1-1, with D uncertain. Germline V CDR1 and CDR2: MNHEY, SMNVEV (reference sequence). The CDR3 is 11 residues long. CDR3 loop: CASGITTGAFF. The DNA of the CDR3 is TGTGCCAGCGGGATTACCACTGGAGCTTTCTTT.

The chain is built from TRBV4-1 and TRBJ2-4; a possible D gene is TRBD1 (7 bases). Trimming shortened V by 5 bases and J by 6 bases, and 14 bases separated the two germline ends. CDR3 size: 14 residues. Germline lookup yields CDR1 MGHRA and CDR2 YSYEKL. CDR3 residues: CASSLDQGGNIQYF. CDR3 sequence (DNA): TGCGCCAGCAGCTTAGACCAGGGGGGAAACATTCAGTACTTC.

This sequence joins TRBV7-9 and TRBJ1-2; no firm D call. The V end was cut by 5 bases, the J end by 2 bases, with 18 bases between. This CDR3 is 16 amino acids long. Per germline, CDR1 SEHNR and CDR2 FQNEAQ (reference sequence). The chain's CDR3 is CASSAVAPTPNYGYTF. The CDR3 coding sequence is TGTGCCAGCAGCGCTGTGGCCCCGACACCCAACTATGGCTACACCTTC.

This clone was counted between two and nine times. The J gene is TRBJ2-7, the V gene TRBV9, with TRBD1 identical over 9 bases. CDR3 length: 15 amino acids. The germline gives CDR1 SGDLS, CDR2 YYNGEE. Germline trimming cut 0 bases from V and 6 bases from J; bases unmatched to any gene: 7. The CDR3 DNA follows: TGTGCCAGCAGCGTAGCACAGGGGGCTTTCTCCGAGCAGTACTTC. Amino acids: CASSVAQGAFSEQYF.

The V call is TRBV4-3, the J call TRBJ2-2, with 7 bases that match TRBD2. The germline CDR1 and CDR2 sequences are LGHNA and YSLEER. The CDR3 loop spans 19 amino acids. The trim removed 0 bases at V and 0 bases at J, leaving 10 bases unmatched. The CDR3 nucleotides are TGCGCCAGCAGCCAAGAGACTAGCCGCCTATTTTCGAACACCGGGGAGCTGTTTTTT. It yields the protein CASSQETSRLFSNTGELFF.

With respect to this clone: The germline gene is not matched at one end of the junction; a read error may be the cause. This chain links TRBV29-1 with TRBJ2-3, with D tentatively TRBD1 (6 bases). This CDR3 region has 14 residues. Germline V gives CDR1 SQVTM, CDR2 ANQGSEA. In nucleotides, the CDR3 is TGCAGCGTTGGCTGGGACATAAGCACAGGTACGCAGTATTTT. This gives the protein CSVGWDISTGTQYF.

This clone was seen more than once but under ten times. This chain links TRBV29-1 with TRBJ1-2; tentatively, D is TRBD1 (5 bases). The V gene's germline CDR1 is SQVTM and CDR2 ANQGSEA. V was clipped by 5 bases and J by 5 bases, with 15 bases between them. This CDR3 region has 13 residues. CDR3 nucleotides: TGCAGCGTTCGGGACCCGACAGTTTATGGCTACACCTTC. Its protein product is CSVRDPTVYGYTF.

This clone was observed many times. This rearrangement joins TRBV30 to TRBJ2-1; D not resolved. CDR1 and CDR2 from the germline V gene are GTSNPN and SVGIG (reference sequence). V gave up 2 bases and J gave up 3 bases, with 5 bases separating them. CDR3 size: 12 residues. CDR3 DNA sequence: TGTGCCTGGAGTCCTCTCTACAATGAGCAGTTCTTC. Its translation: CAWSPLYNEQFF.

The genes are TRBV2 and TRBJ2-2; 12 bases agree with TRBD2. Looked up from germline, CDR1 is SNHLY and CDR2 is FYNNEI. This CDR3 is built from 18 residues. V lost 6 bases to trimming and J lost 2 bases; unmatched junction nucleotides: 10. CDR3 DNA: TGTGCCAGCAGACAACTAGCGGGAGGCCCGGATAACACCGGGGAGCTGTTTTTT. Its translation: CASRQLAGGPDNTGELFF.

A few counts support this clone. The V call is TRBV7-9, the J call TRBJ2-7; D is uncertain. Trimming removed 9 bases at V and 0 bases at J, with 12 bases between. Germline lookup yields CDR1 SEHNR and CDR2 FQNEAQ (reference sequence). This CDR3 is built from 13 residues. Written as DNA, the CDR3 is TGTGCCAGTCAGCGCAGAGGCTCCTACGAGCAGTACTTC. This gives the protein CASQRRGSYEQYF. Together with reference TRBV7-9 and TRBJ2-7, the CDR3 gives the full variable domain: DTGVSQNPRHKITKRGQNVTFRCDPISEHNRLYWYRQTLGQGPEFLTYFQNEAQLEKSRLLSDRFSAERPKGSFSTLEIQRTEQGDSAMYLCASQRRGSYEQYFGPGTRLTVT.

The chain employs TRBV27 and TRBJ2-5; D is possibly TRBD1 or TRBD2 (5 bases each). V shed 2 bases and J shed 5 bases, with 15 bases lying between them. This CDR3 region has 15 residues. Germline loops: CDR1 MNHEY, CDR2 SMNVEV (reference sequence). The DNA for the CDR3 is TGTGCCAGCAGTTTACAAGGGCGACAGCGGGAGACCCAGTACTTC. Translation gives CASSLQGRQRETQYF.

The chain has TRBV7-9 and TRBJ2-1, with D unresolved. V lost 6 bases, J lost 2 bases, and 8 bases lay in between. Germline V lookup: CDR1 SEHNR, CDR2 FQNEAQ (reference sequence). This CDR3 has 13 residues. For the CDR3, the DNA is TGTGCCAGCAGGCCCCCGACCTACAATGAGCAGTTCTTC. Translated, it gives CASRPPTYNEQFF.

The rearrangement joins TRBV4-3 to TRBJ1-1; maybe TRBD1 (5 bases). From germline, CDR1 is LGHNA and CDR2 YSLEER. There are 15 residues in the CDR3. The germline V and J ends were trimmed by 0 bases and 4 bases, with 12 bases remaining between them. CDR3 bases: TGCGCCAGCAGCCAAGACACGGGGAGGGGCACTGAAGCTTTCTTT. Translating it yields CASSQDTGRGTEAFF.

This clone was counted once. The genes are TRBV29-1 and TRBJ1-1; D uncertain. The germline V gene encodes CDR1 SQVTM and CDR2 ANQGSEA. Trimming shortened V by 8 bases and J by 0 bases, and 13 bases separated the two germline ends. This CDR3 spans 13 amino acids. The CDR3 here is CSTRDDMNTEAFF. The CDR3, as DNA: TGCAGCACGCGAGACGATATGAACACTGAAGCTTTCTTT. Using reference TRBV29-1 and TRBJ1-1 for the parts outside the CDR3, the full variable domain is SAVISQKPSRDICQRGTSLTIQCQVDSQVTMMFWYRQQPGQSLTLIATANQGSEATYESGFVIDKFPISRPNLTFSTLTVSNMSPEDSSIYLCSTRDDMNTEAFFGQGTRLTVV.

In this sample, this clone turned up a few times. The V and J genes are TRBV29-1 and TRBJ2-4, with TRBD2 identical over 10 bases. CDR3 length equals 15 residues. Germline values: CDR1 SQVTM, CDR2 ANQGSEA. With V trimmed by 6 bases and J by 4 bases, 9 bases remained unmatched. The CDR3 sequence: CSVEGGTSEKNIQYF. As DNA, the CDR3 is TGCAGCGTGGAGGGCGGGACTAGCGAGAAAAACATTCAGTACTTC.

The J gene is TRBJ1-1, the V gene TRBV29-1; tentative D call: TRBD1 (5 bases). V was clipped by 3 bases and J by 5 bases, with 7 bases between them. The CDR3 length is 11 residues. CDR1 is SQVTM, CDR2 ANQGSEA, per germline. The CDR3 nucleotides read TGCAGCGTTGAGTGGGGGACTGAAGCTTTCTTT. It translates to CSVEWGTEAFF.

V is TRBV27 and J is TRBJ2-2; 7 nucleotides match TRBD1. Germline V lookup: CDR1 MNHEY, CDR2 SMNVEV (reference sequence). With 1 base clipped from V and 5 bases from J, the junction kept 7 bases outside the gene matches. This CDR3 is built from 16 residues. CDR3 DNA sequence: TGTGCCAGCAGTTTATACTACAGGGGCGGGACCGGGGAGCTGTTTTTT. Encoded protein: CASSLYYRGGTGELFF.

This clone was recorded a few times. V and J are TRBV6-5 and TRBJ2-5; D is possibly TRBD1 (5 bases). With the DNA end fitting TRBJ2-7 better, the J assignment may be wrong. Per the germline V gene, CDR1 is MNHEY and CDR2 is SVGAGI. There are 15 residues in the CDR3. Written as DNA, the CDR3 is TGTGCCAGCAGTTACCAAGAGACAGCCTCCTACGAGCAGTACTTC. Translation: CASSYQETASYEQYF.

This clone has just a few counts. The CDR3 nucleotides are TGTGCCATCAGCGATAGGACTAGGACTGACCACAATGAGCAGTTCTTC. It yields the protein CAISDRTRTDHNEQFF. The chain couples TRBV10-3 to TRBJ2-1; 7 nucleotides agree with TRBD2. CDR1 and CDR2 from the germline V gene are ENHRY and SYGVKD. This CDR3 is 16 amino acids long. Trimming at V came to 6 bases and at J to 5 bases, leaving 13 bases not matched to a gene.

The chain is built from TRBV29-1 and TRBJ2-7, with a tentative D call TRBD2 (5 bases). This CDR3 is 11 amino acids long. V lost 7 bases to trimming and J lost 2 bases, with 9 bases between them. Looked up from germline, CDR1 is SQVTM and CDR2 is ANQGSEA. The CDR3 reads CSAGRAYEQYF. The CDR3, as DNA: TGCAGCGCTGGGCGGGCCTACGAGCAGTACTTC.